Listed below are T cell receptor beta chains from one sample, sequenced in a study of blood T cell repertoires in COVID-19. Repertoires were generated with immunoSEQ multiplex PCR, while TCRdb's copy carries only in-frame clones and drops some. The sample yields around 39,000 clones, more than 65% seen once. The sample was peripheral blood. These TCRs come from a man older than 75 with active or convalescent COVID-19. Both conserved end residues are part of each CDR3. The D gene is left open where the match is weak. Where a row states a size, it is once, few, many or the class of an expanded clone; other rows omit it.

TGCGCCAGCAGCTTGGACAGGGATACGCAGTATTTT CASSLDRDTQYF . TRBJ2-3 . TRBV5-1
TGTGCCAGCAGCTTAGAGGCTAGCGGGAAATTTGAGTTCTTC CASSLEASGKFEFF . TRBJ2-1 TRBD2 TRBV7-9
TGTGCCAGCAGCGCGCGCCTACTAGGACTAGCGGGAATCTCTAGCACAGATACGCAGTATTTT CASSARLLGLAGISSTDTQYF . TRBJ2-3 TRBD2 TRBV9
TGTGCCAGTAGTATGACAGGGATTAATGAAAAACTGTTTTTT CASSMTGINEKLFF . TRBJ1-4 TRBD1 TRBV19
TGTGCCAGCAGCCAAGAATACGCGGGAGCCGACAATGAGCAGTTCTTC CASSQEYAGADNEQFF . TRBJ2-1 TRBD2 TRBV3-1/TRBV3-2
TGTGCCAGCAGCTCAGAACCCGCCAAATCCTACGAGCAGTACTTC CASSSEPAKSYEQYF . TRBJ2-7 . TRBV7-2
TGTGCCAGTTCTTTCGGGGGAGTGTACACCGGGGAGCTGTTTTTT CASSFGGVYTGELFF . TRBJ2-2 . TRBV5-5
TGTGCCAGCAGCCTCCTGGACAGACCCAATGAGCAGTTCTTC CASSLLDRPNEQFF few TRBJ2-1 . TRBV7-9
TGTGCCAGCAGTTCACCCGGGACAGGGGGCTACGAGCAGTACTTC CASSSPGTGGYEQYF . TRBJ2-7 TRBD1 TRBV6-5
TGTGCCAGCAGCGCGCCGCTGGGAGGAGCCCAAGGGTCCTATAATTCACCCCTCCACTTT CASSAPLGGAQGSYNSPLHF . TRBJ1-6 . TRBV6-6
TGTGCCAGCACCGTAGGACAGGGGGTCACGCAGTATTTT CASTVGQGVTQYF . TRBJ2-3 TRBD1 TRBV11-2
TGTGCCAGTAGCTCCCTTCGGAGCTCCTACAATGAGCAGTTCTTC CASSSLRSSYNEQFF . TRBJ2-1 . TRBV19
TGTGCCACCCGAGGTGGGGCGGACACCGGGGAGCTGTTTTTT CATRGGADTGELFF . TRBJ2-2 . TRBV15
TGTGCCAGTAGCTTAACCGGGACAGGGGAAAGGGAGCAGTACTTC CASSLTGTGEREQYF . TRBJ2-7 TRBD1 TRBV19
TGTGCCAGCAGCCCGGGACAGATAAACAATGAGCAGTTCTTC CASSPGQINNEQFF . TRBJ2-1 TRBD1 TRBV14
TGTGCCTGGAGTGCTCAGGGGAATTCACCCCTCCACTTT CAWSAQGNSPLHF . TRBJ1-6 . TRBV30
TGCGCCAGCAGCTTGGCTTGGCAGGGAGGGACAGATACGCAGTATTTT CASSLAWQGGTDTQYF . TRBJ2-3 TRBD2 TRBV5-1
TGCGCCAGCAGCCAAAGACAGGGATTGACTGAAGCTTTCTTT CASSQRQGLTEAFF . TRBJ1-1 TRBD1 TRBV4-3
TGTGCCAGAGCCTCATGGGCAGTTTCGACCCAGTACTTC CARASWAVSTQYF . TRBJ2-5 . TRBV5-8
TGTGCCAGCAGCTTAGGCCCTAGCGGGAATGAGCAGTTCTTC CASSLGPSGNEQFF . TRBJ2-1 TRBD2 TRBV7-6
TGTGCCAGTAGTATTCGGTCACTACGGGCGGGAGACACCGGGGAGCTGTTTTTT CASSIRSLRAGDTGELFF few TRBJ2-2 TRBD2 TRBV19
TGTGCCAGCAGCTTAGCGTCCGGTAGCACAGATACGCAGTATTTT CASSLASGSTDTQYF . TRBJ2-3 . TRBV7-2
TGTGCCTGGAGAAGGGGGTTTAACTATGGCTACACCTTC CAWRRGFNYGYTF . TRBJ1-2 . TRBV30
TGTGCCAGCAGCTTTATCGGGAGTTCTGACGAGCAGTACTTC CASSFIGSSDEQYF . TRBJ2-7 . TRBV5-6
TGTGCCAGCAGTTACTCAGCTAGCGGGAGACACACGCAGTATTTT CASSYSASGRHTQYF . TRBJ2-3 TRBD2 TRBV6-5
TGTGCCAGCAGTTTAGGGGGTAGACAGCCCCAGCATTTT CASSLGGRQPQHF many TRBJ1-5 . TRBV6-2/TRBV6-3
TGTGCCAGCAGGAACAGGGGTGAAAAACTGTTTTTT CASRNRGEKLFF . TRBJ1-4 TRBD1 TRBV27
TGTGCCAGCAGCTCCTCCGGGACAGGGCGTGAAAAACTGTTTTTT CASSSSGTGREKLFF . TRBJ1-4 TRBD1 TRBV5-4
TGCGCCAGCAGCCCTGGGGGGGGACAGGTCACAGATACGCAGTATTTT CASSPGGGQVTDTQYF few TRBJ2-3 . TRBV5-1
TGTGCCAGTAGTACCCTCCCGACCAGGGGGAGAGATGAAGCTTTCTTT CASSTLPTRGRDEAFF . TRBJ1-1 TRBD1 TRBV19
TGTGCCAGCAGCCCGCTAGCGGGAGTGATCTACGAGCAGTACTTC CASSPLAGVIYEQYF . TRBJ2-7 TRBD2 TRBV7-2
TGTGCCAGCAGCTTCTTCGGGACTAGCGGGAGGGATACGCAGTATTTT CASSFFGTSGRDTQYF . TRBJ2-3 TRBD2 TRBV13
TGTGCCAGCAGCCCCCTCCTGACAGATACGCAGTATTTT CASSPLLTDTQYF . TRBJ2-3 . TRBV3-1/TRBV3-2
TGTGCCAGCAGAAAACAGGTTAATCAGCCCCAGCATTTT CASRKQVNQPQHF . TRBJ1-5 . TRBV6-5
TGTGCCAGCAGTTACTCAAGGGGAGGGCATGAAAAACTGTTTTTT CASSYSRGGHEKLFF . TRBJ1-4 . TRBV6-5
TGTGCCAGCAGACCCGGCGGGGTTGGGGAAAAACTGTTTTTT CASRPGGVGEKLFF . TRBJ1-4 . TRBV6-5
TGTGCCAGCAGCGCTAGCGGGAGGGGGAAGACCCAGTACTTC CASSASGRGKTQYF few TRBJ2-5 TRBD2 TRBV7-2
TGCGCCAGCAGACGGGACTTCTCCTACAATGAGCAGTTCTTC CASRRDFSYNEQFF . TRBJ2-1 . TRBV5-1
TGTGCCAGCAGTGACGGACTAGCGGGAGAATTTGGAACAGATACGCAGTATTTT CASSDGLAGEFGTDTQYF once TRBJ2-3 TRBD2 TRBV6-1
TGTGCCAGCAGCAGGGGGACTAGCGGGAAGACCGGGGAGCTGTTTTTT CASSRGTSGKTGELFF . TRBJ2-2 TRBD2 TRBV5-4
TGTGCCAGCAGCCTACGGACAGGGTCCACAGATACGCAGTATTTT CASSLRTGSTDTQYF . TRBJ2-3 TRBD1 TRBV7-2
TGTGCCAGCAGTGTGCTGACTAGCGGGAGTATTTTTGCGGAGCAGTTCTTC CASSVLTSGSIFAEQFF . TRBJ2-1 TRBD2 TRBV27
TGCGCCAGCAGCGCGTTAGCGGGATCGAACACCGGGGAGCTGTTTTTT CASSALAGSNTGELFF . TRBJ2-2 TRBD2 TRBV5-1
TGTGCCAGCAGCTTAGTAGACTATAATTCACCCCTCCACTTT CASSLVDYNSPLHF . TRBJ1-6 . TRBV7-2
TGTGCCAGCCAATTACAGGGAACAAGCACAGATACGCAGTATTTT CASQLQGTSTDTQYF . TRBJ2-3 . TRBV6-5
TGTGCCAGCAGCCAAGAACTAGCGGGAAGGACCGGGGAGCTGTTTTTT CASSQELAGRTGELFF . TRBJ2-2 TRBD2 TRBV3-1/TRBV3-2
TGTGCCACCAGTGATTTGCTTCAGGGGAACACTGAAGCTTTCTTT CATSDLLQGNTEAFF . TRBJ1-1 . TRBV24-1
TGCGCCAGCAGCTTGGGTGGACAGGTCCGAAATGAGCAGTTCTTC CASSLGGQVRNEQFF . TRBJ2-1 TRBD1 TRBV5-1
TGTGCCAGCACGCCGGGAAACACCGGGGAGCTGTTTTTT CASTPGNTGELFF . TRBJ2-2 . TRBV9
TGTGCCATCAGGGACAGTACCTCTGGAAACACCATATATTTT CAIRDSTSGNTIYF . TRBJ1-3 . TRBV10-3
TGCAGCGTTGAAGATCTTGGCAGGCCTGGAGATACGCAGTATTTT CSVEDLGRPGDTQYF . TRBJ2-3 . TRBV29-1
TGTGCCAGCAGCTTTACTAGCGGGACTATAGATACGCAGTATTTT CASSFTSGTIDTQYF . TRBJ2-3 TRBD2 TRBV5-5
TGCGCCAGCAGTGAGGTAGACAGGGGAGGAGAGACCCAGTACTTC CASSEVDRGGETQYF few TRBJ2-5 TRBD1 TRBV10-2